This T cell receptor beta chain is drawn from a study of early T cells in non-severe SARS-CoV-2 infection. Each single cDNA molecule received a unique molecular identifier. TCRdb analysed the 5' RACE reads with MiXCR anew, one entry per CDR3 protein. The table includes 66,000 or so distinct CDR3 sequences, approximately 13% detected once. This clonotype was sampled from an adult who was a healthcare worker with PCR-confirmed SARS-CoV-2 infection or an uninfected control (not recorded which). The sample consisted of whole blood.

The CDR3 region is CSVVGQGHGYTF. The CDR3 region has the DNA TGCAGCGTTGTCGGACAGGGCCATGGCTACACCTTC. This chain links TRBV29-1 with TRBJ1-2; 8 nucleotides line up with TRBD1. CDR1 and CDR2 from the germline V gene are SQVTM and ANQGSEA. With V trimmed by 4 bases and J by 6 bases, 4 bases remained unmatched. This CDR3 is 12 amino acids long.